Listed here are 3 T cell receptor beta chains from one sample, sequenced in a study of CD8 T cells in Susac syndrome. The RNA, about 0.45 to 1 ug, was put through reverse transcription using random hexamers. MiXCR, applied by TCRdb to the immunoSEQ multiplex PCR reads, yields one record per CDR3 protein. The sample has hundreds of thousands of distinct CDR3 sequences, approximately 95% seen once. What was sequenced was CD4+ T cells from PBMCs. These receptor sequences come from a human donor with multiple sclerosis.

This clonotype was recorded once. This chain connects TRBV25-1 to TRBJ1-1; D gene uncertain. The germline CDR1 and CDR2 sequences are MGHDK and SYGVNS. The CDR3 is made up of 13 amino acids. The ends were cut back, 3 bases at V and 5 bases at J, with 10 bases in the middle. The CDR3 DNA sequence: TGTGCCAGCAGTGATAGTCTGGGGACTGAAGCTTTCTTT. It yields the protein CASSDSLGTEAFF.

Note on this clonotype: At one boundary the junction diverges from the germline segment, which might be a read error. The V gene is TRBV6-1, the J gene TRBJ2-6; 7 bases fit TRBD1. Germline V gives CDR1 MNHNS, CDR2 SASEGT. CDR3 size: 11 residues. Written as DNA, the CDR3 is TGTGCCAGCAGTACAGGGGTGGGGAAGGCTTTC. Amino acids: CASSTGVGKAF.

The chain combines TRBV12-3 or TRBV12-4 with TRBJ1-2, with D unclear. The CDR3 spans 16 residues. V gave up 1 base and J gave up 7 bases, with 19 bases separating them. The CDR3 protein is CASSLGDRISSFGYTF. DNA for the CDR3: TGTGCCAGCAGTTTAGGGGATCGTATAAGCTCCTTTGGCTACACCTTC.